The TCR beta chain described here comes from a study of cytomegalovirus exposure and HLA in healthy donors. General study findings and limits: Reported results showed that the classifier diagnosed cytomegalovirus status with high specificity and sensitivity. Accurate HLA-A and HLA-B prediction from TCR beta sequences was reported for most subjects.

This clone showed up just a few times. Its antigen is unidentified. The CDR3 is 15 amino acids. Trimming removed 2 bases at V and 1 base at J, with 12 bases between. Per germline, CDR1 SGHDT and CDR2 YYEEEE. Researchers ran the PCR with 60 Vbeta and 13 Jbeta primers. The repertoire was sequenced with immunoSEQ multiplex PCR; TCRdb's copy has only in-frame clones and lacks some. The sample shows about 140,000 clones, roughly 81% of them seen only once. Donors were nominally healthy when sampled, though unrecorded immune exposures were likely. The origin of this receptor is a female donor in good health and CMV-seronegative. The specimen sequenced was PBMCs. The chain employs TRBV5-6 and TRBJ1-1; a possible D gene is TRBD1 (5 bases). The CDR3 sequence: CASSLSWGPNTEAFF. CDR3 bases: TGTGCCAGCAGCTTATCTTGGGGCCCGAACACTGAAGCTTTCTTT.